Listed below are T cell receptor beta chains from one sample, sequenced in a study of long-term antiretroviral therapy in people with HIV. The method was immunoSEQ multiplex PCR; TCRdb's version includes in-frame clones alone and lacks a portion of them. In the table there are about 18,000 clones, 70% to 90% of which are singletons. The material was unsorted PBMCs, obtained 0.6 years after starting antiretroviral therapy. The receptors here all came from a woman under 30 with HIV. Both conserved end residues are part of each CDR3. D genes are given only for firm matches. Not all rows give a size; the values are once, few, many and, for expanded clones, a class.

>.|TRBV25-1|.|TRBJ1-1
TGTGCCAGCAGTACCGGGACGGGTGAAGCTTTCTTT
CASSTGTGEAFF
>.|TRBV4-3|.|TRBJ1-1
TGCGCCAGCAGCTCGGGTCGGAACACTGAAGCTTTCTTT
CASSSGRNTEAFF
>.|TRBV9|.|TRBJ2-1
TGTGCCAGCAGCGTAGTAGGTGGCGGGTTCGTGGATGAGCAGTTCTTC
CASSVVGGGFVDEQFF
>TRBD1|TRBV5-1|.|TRBJ1-1
TGCGCCAGCAGCACGGGGACAGTCATGAACACTGAAGCTTTCTTT
CASSTGTVMNTEAFF
>.|TRBV28|.|TRBJ2-7
TGTGCCAGCAGTTTCCCCGCATGGTCGGGTTCCTACGAGCAGTACTTC
CASSFPAWSGSYEQYF
>.|TRBV5-1|.|TRBJ1-1
TGCGCCAGCAGCTTGGTGAACACTGAAGCTTTCTTT
CASSLVNTEAFF
>.|TRBV19|once|TRBJ2-6
TGTGCCACTTCGAGGGAAGGGGACGTCTCTGGGGCCAACGTCCTGACTTTC
CATSREGDVSGANVLTF
>.|TRBV29-1|.|TRBJ1-2
TGCAGCGTTGTAGGAACTCCAGCTAACTATGGCTACACCTTC
CSVVGTPANYGYTF
>.|TRBV7-9|few|TRBJ1-2
TGTGCCAGCAGCTTAGGAACGGGTGGCTACACCTTC
CASSLGTGGYTF
>TRBD1|TRBV5-5|.|TRBJ1-6
TGTGCCAGCAGCTGGGGGACAGGGGATAATTCACCCCTCCACTTT
CASSWGTGDNSPLHF
>TRBD2|TRBV7-6|.|TRBJ2-1
TGTGCCAGCAGCTTGTCGTCTAGCGGGGTATACAATGAGCAGTTCTTC
CASSLSSSGVYNEQFF
>TRBD2|TRBV6-1|.|TRBJ2-7
TGTGCCAGCCCGGGGGGGTTCCACGAGCAGTACTTC
CASPGGFHEQYF
>TRBD2|TRBV4-3|.|TRBJ2-5
TGCGCCAGCAGCCGGAGGTTGGTTGGGGCGGGGGGCCAAGAGACCCAGTACTTC
CASSRRLVGAGGQETQYF
>TRBD2|TRBV2|.|TRBJ2-1
TGTGCCAGCAGTTCTCCTAGCGGGGGGATTAATGAGCAGTTCTTC
CASSSPSGGINEQFF
>.|TRBV28|.|TRBJ1-2
TGTGCCAGCAGTGGGAGGTTTGGTCGAGCTAACTATGGCTACACCTTC
CASSGRFGRANYGYTF
>.|TRBV27|.|TRBJ1-2
TGTGCCAGCAGTTTTTCCCCAGAACTATATGGCTACACCTTC
CASSFSPELYGYTF
>.|TRBV7-2|.|TRBJ1-2
TGTGCCAGCAGCTTAGTTTCGGGAAGGTTGGATGGCTACACCTTC
CASSLVSGRLDGYTF
>TRBD1|TRBV5-6|few|TRBJ1-1
TGTGCCAGCAGCTTGCCCGGGACAGGGGAAGGAACTTTCTTT
CASSLPGTGEGTFF
>TRBD2|TRBV28|.|TRBJ2-1
TGTGCCAGCAGTTTATGCTTCCGGGAGGGCCCTTGTGAGCAGTTCTTC
CASSLCFREGPCEQFF
>.|TRBV7-2|.|TRBJ1-1
TGTGCCAGCAGCGAGCGACCGGCGGGGGCTCGAACTGAAGCTTTCTTT
CASSERPAGARTEAFF
>TRBD2|TRBV4-2|.|TRBJ2-6
TGTGCCAGCAGCCTAGCGGGGGACCTCTCTGGGGCCAACGTCCTGACTTTC
CASSLAGDLSGANVLTF
>TRBD1|TRBV19|.|TRBJ1-2
TGTGCCAGTAGGGACAGGGGGCAATTCTATGGCTACACCTTC
CASRDRGQFYGYTF
>.|TRBV7-3|.|TRBJ2-7
TGTGCCAGCAGCTCGGGTCCCTCCTACGAGCAGTACTTC
CASSSGPSYEQYF
>.|TRBV7-9|.|TRBJ1-1
TGTGCCAGCAGCTTAGAAACAGGGAACGCTTTCTTT
CASSLETGNAFF
>.|TRBV5-8|once|TRBJ1-3
TGTGCCAGCAGCTTGACAGGGTATCGAAACACCATATATTTT
CASSLTGYRNTIYF
>.|TRBV27|.|TRBJ2-1
TGTGCCAGCAGGGACACCATTATGACAGCCAATGAGCAGTTCTTC
CASRDTIMTANEQFF
>TRBD1|TRBV9|.|TRBJ2-7
TGTGCCAGCAGCGGAGGGACAGGGGCTGGCGAGCAGTACTTC
CASSGGTGAGEQYF